This T cell receptor (beta chain) came from a study of long-term antiretroviral therapy in people with HIV. Turning to this clone: The antigen is unknown.

Samples held about 0.9-10 million cryopreserved PBMC, and DNA extraction followed. Germline CDR1 and CDR2: SNHLY and FYNNEI. Germline trimming cut 8 bases from V and 9 bases from J; bases unmatched to any gene: 9. The length of the CDR3 is 13 residues. Findings and caveats of the study: No data on ART adherence, viral resistance or therapy changes. Diversity measured after ART increased yet remained under transplant donor controls. Against controls, HIV repertoires showed narrower ranges of CDR3 length.

The assay used was immunoSEQ (version v3.0), run at survey level. The data were produced by immunoSEQ multiplex PCR, yet TCRdb's version contains in-frame clones alone and is incomplete. Among 14,000 or so clones listed, approximately 91% were seen once. Sequenced material: unsorted PBMCs, taken 6.2 years after starting antiretroviral therapy. The chain recombines TRBV2 with TRBJ2-1, with TRBD2 matching over 8 bases. The source is a man aged 35 to 55 with HIV. CDR3 bases: TGTGCCAGCGTGTTAGCGGGAACGGGTGAGCAGTTCTTC. This codes for CASVLAGTGEQFF.